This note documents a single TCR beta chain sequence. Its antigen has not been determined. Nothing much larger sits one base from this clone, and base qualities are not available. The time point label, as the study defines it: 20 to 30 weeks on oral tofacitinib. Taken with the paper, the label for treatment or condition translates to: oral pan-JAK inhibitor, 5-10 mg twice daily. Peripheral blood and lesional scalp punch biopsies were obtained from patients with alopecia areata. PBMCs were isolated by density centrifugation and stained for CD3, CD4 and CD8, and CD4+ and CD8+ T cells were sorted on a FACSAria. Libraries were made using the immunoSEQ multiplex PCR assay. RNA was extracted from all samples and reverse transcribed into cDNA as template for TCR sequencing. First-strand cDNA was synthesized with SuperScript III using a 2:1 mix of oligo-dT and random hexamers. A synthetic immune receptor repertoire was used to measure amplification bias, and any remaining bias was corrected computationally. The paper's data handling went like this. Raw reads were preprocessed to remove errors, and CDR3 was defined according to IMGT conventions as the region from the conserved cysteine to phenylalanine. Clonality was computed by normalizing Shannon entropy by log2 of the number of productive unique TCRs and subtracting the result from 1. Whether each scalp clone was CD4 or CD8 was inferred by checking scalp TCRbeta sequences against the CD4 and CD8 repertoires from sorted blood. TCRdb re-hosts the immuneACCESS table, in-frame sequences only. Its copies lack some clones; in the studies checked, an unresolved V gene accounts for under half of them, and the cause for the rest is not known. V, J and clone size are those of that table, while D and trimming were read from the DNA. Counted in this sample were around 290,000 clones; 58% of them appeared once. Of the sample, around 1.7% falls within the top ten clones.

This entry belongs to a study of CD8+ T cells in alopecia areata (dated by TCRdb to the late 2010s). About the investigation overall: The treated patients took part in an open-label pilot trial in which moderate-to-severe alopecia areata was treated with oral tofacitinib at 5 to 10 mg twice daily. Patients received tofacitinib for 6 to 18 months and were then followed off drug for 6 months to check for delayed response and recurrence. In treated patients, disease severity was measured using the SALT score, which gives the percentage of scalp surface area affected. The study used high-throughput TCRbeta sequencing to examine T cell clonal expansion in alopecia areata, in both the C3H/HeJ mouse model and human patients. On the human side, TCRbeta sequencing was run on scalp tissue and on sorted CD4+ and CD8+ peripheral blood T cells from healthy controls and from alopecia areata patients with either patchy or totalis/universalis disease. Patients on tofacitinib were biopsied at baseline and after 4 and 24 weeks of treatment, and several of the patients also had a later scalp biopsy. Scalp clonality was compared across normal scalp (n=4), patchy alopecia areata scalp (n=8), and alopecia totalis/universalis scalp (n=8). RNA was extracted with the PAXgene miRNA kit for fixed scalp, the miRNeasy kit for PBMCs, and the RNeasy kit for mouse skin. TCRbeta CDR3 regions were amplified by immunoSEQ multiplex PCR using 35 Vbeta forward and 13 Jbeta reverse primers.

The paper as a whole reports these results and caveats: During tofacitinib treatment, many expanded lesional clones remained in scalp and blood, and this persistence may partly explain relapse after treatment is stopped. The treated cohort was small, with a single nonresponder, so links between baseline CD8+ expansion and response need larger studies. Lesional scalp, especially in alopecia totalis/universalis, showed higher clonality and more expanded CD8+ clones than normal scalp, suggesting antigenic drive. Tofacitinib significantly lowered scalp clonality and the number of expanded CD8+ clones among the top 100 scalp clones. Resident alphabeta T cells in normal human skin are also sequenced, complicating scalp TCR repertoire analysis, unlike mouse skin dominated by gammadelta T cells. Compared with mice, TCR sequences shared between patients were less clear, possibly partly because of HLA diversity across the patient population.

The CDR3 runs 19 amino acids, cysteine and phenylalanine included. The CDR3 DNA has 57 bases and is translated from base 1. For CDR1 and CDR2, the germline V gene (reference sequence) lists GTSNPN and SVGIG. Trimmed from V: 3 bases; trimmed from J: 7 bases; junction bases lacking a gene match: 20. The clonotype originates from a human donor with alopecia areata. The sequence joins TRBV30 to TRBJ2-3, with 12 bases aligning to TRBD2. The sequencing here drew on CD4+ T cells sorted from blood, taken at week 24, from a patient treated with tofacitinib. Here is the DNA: TGTGCCTGGAGCCCGGGAAGGCAACTAGCGGGGGGACCTGGATATACGCAGTATTTT. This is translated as CAWSPGRQLAGGPGYTQYF.